The source of this T cell receptor (beta chain) is a study of CD8+ T cells in alopecia areata. Study-wide context: At a dose of 5 to 10 mg twice daily, oral tofacitinib was given to treated patients. Whole-study findings and limits: Amid tofacitinib therapy, many expanded lesional clones stayed present in scalp and blood. Scalp clonality and expanded CD8+ clones among the top 100 fell significantly with tofacitinib.

As to treatment: oral pan-JAK inhibitor, 5-10 mg twice daily. From PBMCs, CD4+ and CD8+ T cells were sorted. Concerning this clone itself: Its cognate antigen is unknown.

Extracted RNA was reverse transcribed into cDNA, the sequencing template. Profiling relied on immunoSEQ multiplex PCR, and the TCRdb table lists in-frame clones only, not all of them. The table records some 110,000 clones, approximately 52% of them present only once. The germline V gene encodes CDR1 SEHNR and CDR2 FQNEAQ (reference sequence). This CDR3 comprises 10 residues. Between the trimmed V and J ends, which lost 7 bases and 4 bases, there was a span of 4 bases. The input for sequencing was CD8+ T cells sorted from blood, taken at week 4, from a patient treated with tofacitinib. This TCR was sampled from a human donor with alopecia areata. The V gene is TRBV7-9, the J gene TRBJ1-2; no clear D. CDR3 DNA: TGTGCCAGCACCTCCTATGGCTACACCTTC. Its translation is CASTSYGYTF.